This T cell receptor beta chain came from a study of early T cells in non-severe SARS-CoV-2 infection. In germline, CDR1 is SGHVS, CDR2 FNYEAQ. V lost 0 bases, J lost 7 bases, and 7 bases lay in between. The CDR3 has 12 amino acids. TCRdb reprocessed the 5' RACE reads with MiXCR, giving one entry per CDR3 protein. The sample lists about 110,000 distinct CDR3 sequences; about an eighth were seen once. The chain links TRBV7-6 to TRBJ2-7; D not certain. The source is an adult who was a healthcare worker with PCR-confirmed SARS-CoV-2 infection or an uninfected control (not recorded which). The specimen sequenced was whole blood. The CDR3 DNA follows: TGTGCCAGCAGCTTAGCAGAGACAGAGCAGTACTTC. Protein: CASSLAETEQYF.